Each of the 21 T cell receptor beta chains below was sequenced from the same sample in a study of blood T cells in healthy people across ages. A second PCR of 7 to 11 cycles used a sample-barcoded 5' primer and a J-beta primer mix. Via MiXCR, TCRdb re-called the 5' RACE reads, giving one row per CDR3 protein. The sample comprises 1.5 million to 2 million distinct CDR3 sequences, roughly 30% of which are singletons, and around 11% rests with the top ten. The sample consisted of blood. The receptors stem from a woman aged 30 to 39 in good health.

The chain joins TRBV7-3 to TRBJ2-1, with D unresolved. This CDR3 is built from 14 residues. V lost 4 bases, J lost 8 bases, and 15 bases lay in between. CDR1 SGHTA and CDR2 FQGTGA come from the germline V gene. The CDR3 region is CASSSRWAWDEQFF. In DNA form, the CDR3 reads TGTGCCAGCAGCTCCCGGTGGGCGTGGGATGAGCAGTTCTTC.

CDR3 region: CASSEYAGTQIYNEQFF. Written as DNA, the CDR3 is TGTGCCAGCAGTGAATATGCCGGGACTCAGATATACAATGAGCAGTTCTTC. The V gene is TRBV25-1, the J gene TRBJ2-1; possibly TRBD2 for D (6 bases). V was trimmed by 0 bases and J by 4 bases, leaving 16 bases between them. The germline V gene encodes CDR1 MGHDK and CDR2 SYGVNS. The CDR3 length is 17 residues.

This clonotype was detected a few times. The V gene is TRBV7-9, the J gene TRBJ1-4; no definite D call. CDR3 size: 16 residues. V lost 4 bases and J lost 8, with 20 bases in between. Germline loops: CDR1 SEHNR, CDR2 FQNEAQ (reference sequence). For the CDR3, the DNA is TGTGCCAGCAGCTCATCTGGAGCAGTGCCCTTCGAAAAACTGTTTTTT. Encoded protein: CASSSSGAVPFEKLFF.

The CDR3 nucleotides are TGTGCCAGCAGAAGAGCCCCCCAAGAGACCCAGTACTTC. Its protein product is CASRRAPQETQYF. This chain connects TRBV6-5 to TRBJ2-5; D gene ambiguous. This CDR3 contains 13 residues. Germline CDR1 MNHEY, CDR2 SVGAGI. V lost 6 bases to trimming and J lost 1 base, with 9 bases between them.

As to this clonotype: A read error may be the cause here, since a much bigger clone is one base away. CDR3 residues: CSVEGSNYGCTF. The CDR3 coding sequence is TGCAGCGTTGAAGGATCTAACTATGGCTGCACCTTC. The gene calls are TRBV29-1 and TRBJ1-2; no firm D call. Germline loops: CDR1 SQVTM, CDR2 ANQGSEA. The CDR3 is 12 amino acids.

About this clonotype: The junction and the germline gene differ at one end; a read error may be behind it. V usage is TRBV7-9 and J usage is TRBJ2-3; no reliable D call. The germline V gene has CDR1 SEHNR and CDR2 FQNEAQ (reference sequence). The CDR3 length is 16 residues. CDR3 sequence reads: CASSTSDDGSTDTQYF. Here the CDR3 DNA reads TGTGCCAGCAGCACAAGCGACGACGGAAGCACTGATACGCAGTATTTT. Combining the CDR3 with reference TRBV7-9 and TRBJ2-3 gives the whole variable domain DTGVSQNPRHKITKRGQNVTFRCDPISEHNRLYWYRQTLGQGPEFLTYFQNEAQLEKSRLLSDRFSAERPKGSFSTLEIQRTEQGDSAMYLCASSTSDDGSTDTQYFGPGTRLTVL.

There are a few counts of this clonotype. One end of the junction fails to match germline, which may point to a read error. The chain recombines TRBV2 with TRBJ2-7, with D perhaps assigned TRBD1 or TRBD2 (5 bases each). Germline V gene lookup returns CDR1 SNHLY and CDR2 FYNNEI. This CDR3 spans 15 amino acids. CDR3 in DNA: TGTGCCAGCAGCGAAGGGACGGGTCTAACCTACGAGCAGTACTTC. Protein: CASSEGTGLTYEQYF.

In its sample, this clonotype was seen a few times. The chain employs TRBV4-1 and TRBJ2-1; 14 bases match TRBD2. This CDR3 contains 18 residues. J lost 7 bases, V lost 0 bases, and 8 bases had no gene match. The V gene's germline CDR1 is MGHRA and CDR2 YSYEKL. CDR3 DNA sequence: TGCGCCAGCAGCCAAGATGCCAGGGGACTAGCGGGAGCAAATGAGCAGTTCTTC. Translating gives CASSQDARGLAGANEQFF.

The chain uses TRBV5-1 and TRBJ2-5; D perhaps matches TRBD1 (5 bases). V shed 1 base and J shed 11 bases, with 18 bases lying between them. The CDR3 extends over 14 amino acids. Germline loops: CDR1 SGHRS, CDR2 YFSETQ. CDR3 coding DNA: TGCGCCAGCAGCTTGACAGGACACCCTCTGGAGCAGTACTTC. This encodes CASSLTGHPLEQYF.

The CDR3 here is CSVSKGNEKLFF. The CDR3 DNA reads as TGCAGTGTATCTAAAGGGAATGAAAAACTGTTTTTT. J is TRBJ1-4 and V is TRBV20-1; D uncertain. Germline CDR1 reads DFQATT; CDR2 reads SNEGSKA (reference sequence). The CDR3 sequence is 12 residues long. The V gene lost 7 bases and the J gene lost 5 bases, with 11 bases spanning the gap.

This chain uses TRBV10-2 with TRBJ1-2; TRBD1 matches at 9 bases. The germline V gene encodes CDR1 WSHSY and CDR2 SAAADI. J was trimmed by 13 bases and V by 6 bases; bases with no gene match: 12. The CDR3 covers 13 residues. The CDR3 here is CASSSDRGKGCTF. Here the CDR3 DNA reads TGCGCCAGCAGCTCCGACAGGGGGAAGGGGTGCACCTTC.

This rearrangement joins TRBV6-1 to TRBJ2-5, with a tentative D call TRBD1 (6 bases). The CDR3 is 15 residues long. Germline V gene data show CDR1 as MNHNS and CDR2 as SASEGT. V was cut by 6 bases and J by 2 bases, with 16 bases left in between. Here the CDR3 reads CASRPPQGWQETQYF. DNA of the CDR3: TGTGCCAGCAGGCCCCCACAGGGCTGGCAAGAGACCCAGTACTTC.

The chain is built from TRBV12-5 and TRBJ1-2; D not certain. CDR1 and CDR2 (germline): LGHNT, FRNRAP. V was trimmed by 7 bases and J by 8 bases, leaving 17 bases between them. The CDR3 totals 13 residues. The CDR3 coding sequence is TGTGCTAGTGCCCCAAGTGAGGAGAGAGGCTACACCTTC. It specifies CASAPSEERGYTF.

Concerning this clonotype itself: This is likely a read error, given that the CDR3 carries no conserved phenylalanine or tryptophan at its end. J is TRBJ2-3 and V is TRBV6-2 or TRBV6-3; the D gene is possibly TRBD1 (6 bases). The V gene lost 4 bases and the J gene lost 0 bases, with 17 bases spanning the gap. Germline CDR1 MNHEY, CDR2 SVGEGT. This CDR3 is built from 17 residues. The chain's CDR3 is CASSLGALDPSTDTQYS. The CDR3 DNA is TGTGCCAGCAGTTTGGGGGCGTTGGACCCTAGCACAGATACGCAGTATTCT.

This clonotype has a count of ten or more. This chain joins TRBV29-1 and TRBJ2-1; 8 nucleotides align to TRBD2. Germline values: CDR1 SQVTM, CDR2 ANQGSEA. Unmatched junction bases numbered 7, after V lost 6 bases and J lost 3 bases. The CDR3 runs to 14 residues. CDR3 region: CSVRTSPFYNEQFF. The CDR3 nucleotides are TGCAGCGTAAGGACTAGCCCATTCTACAATGAGCAGTTCTTC.

A word on this clonotype: An end of the junction does not agree with germline; a read error may underlie this. The chain combines TRBV20-1 with TRBJ2-3; 8 nucleotides agree with TRBD2. Germline lookup yields CDR1 DFQATT and CDR2 SNEGSKA (reference sequence). The length of the CDR3 is 16 residues. CDR3 loop: CSARAGVPNSTDTQYF. In DNA, the CDR3 is TGTAGTGCTAGAGCGGGAGTACCTAATAGCACAGATACGCAGTATTTT.

The gene calls are TRBV19 and TRBJ2-2; maybe TRBD2 (5 bases). The CDR3 totals 15 residues. The V gene's germline CDR1 is LNHDA and CDR2 SQIVND (reference sequence). V lost 8 bases and J lost 4, with 17 bases in between. The DNA for the CDR3 is TGTGCCAGTTGGGGTCGGGAAAGTTCCACCGGGGAGCTGTTTTTT. Amino acids: CASWGRESSTGELFF.

This sequence joins TRBV25-1 and TRBJ1-2, with D maybe TRBD1 (6 bases). Germline V gene data show CDR1 as MGHDK and CDR2 as SYGVNS. Trimming pared 2 bases from V and 0 bases from J, leaving 13 bases between. CDR3 length: 16 residues. CDR3 DNA sequence: TGTGCCAGCAGTGAAATAGGGGGGAAAACTAACTATGGCTACACCTTC. Protein: CASSEIGGKTNYGYTF.

This clonotype occurred a few times. The V and J genes are TRBV9 and TRBJ2-1; 13 bases are shared with TRBD2. Germline loops: CDR1 SGDLS, CDR2 YYNGEE. The V gene end was trimmed by 2 bases and the J gene end by 5 bases; junction bases not matched to a gene: 7. This CDR3 comprises 17 residues. The CDR3 region is CASSVGGGTSGNNEQFF. Written as DNA, the CDR3 is TGTGCCAGCAGCGTTGGTGGCGGGACTAGCGGGAACAATGAGCAGTTCTTC.

The chain combines TRBV4-1 with TRBJ1-6; no reliable D call. The CDR3 spans 13 residues. Trimming cost V 0 bases and J 9 bases, with 6 bases left between them. Germline V gene data show CDR1 as MGHRA and CDR2 as YSYEKL. This CDR3 is CASSQEISSPLHF. Written as DNA, the CDR3 is TGCGCCAGCAGCCAAGAGATAAGTTCACCCCTCCACTTT.

The chain combines TRBV5-1 with TRBJ2-7, with D possibly being TRBD2 (6 bases). CDR3 length equals 15 residues. Germline CDR1 and CDR2: SGHRS and YFSETQ. V dropped 0 bases and J dropped 3 bases, with 13 bases sitting between them. CDR3: CASSLVIAEFYEQYF. In DNA, the CDR3 is TGCGCCAGCAGCTTGGTTATAGCGGAATTCTACGAGCAGTACTTC.